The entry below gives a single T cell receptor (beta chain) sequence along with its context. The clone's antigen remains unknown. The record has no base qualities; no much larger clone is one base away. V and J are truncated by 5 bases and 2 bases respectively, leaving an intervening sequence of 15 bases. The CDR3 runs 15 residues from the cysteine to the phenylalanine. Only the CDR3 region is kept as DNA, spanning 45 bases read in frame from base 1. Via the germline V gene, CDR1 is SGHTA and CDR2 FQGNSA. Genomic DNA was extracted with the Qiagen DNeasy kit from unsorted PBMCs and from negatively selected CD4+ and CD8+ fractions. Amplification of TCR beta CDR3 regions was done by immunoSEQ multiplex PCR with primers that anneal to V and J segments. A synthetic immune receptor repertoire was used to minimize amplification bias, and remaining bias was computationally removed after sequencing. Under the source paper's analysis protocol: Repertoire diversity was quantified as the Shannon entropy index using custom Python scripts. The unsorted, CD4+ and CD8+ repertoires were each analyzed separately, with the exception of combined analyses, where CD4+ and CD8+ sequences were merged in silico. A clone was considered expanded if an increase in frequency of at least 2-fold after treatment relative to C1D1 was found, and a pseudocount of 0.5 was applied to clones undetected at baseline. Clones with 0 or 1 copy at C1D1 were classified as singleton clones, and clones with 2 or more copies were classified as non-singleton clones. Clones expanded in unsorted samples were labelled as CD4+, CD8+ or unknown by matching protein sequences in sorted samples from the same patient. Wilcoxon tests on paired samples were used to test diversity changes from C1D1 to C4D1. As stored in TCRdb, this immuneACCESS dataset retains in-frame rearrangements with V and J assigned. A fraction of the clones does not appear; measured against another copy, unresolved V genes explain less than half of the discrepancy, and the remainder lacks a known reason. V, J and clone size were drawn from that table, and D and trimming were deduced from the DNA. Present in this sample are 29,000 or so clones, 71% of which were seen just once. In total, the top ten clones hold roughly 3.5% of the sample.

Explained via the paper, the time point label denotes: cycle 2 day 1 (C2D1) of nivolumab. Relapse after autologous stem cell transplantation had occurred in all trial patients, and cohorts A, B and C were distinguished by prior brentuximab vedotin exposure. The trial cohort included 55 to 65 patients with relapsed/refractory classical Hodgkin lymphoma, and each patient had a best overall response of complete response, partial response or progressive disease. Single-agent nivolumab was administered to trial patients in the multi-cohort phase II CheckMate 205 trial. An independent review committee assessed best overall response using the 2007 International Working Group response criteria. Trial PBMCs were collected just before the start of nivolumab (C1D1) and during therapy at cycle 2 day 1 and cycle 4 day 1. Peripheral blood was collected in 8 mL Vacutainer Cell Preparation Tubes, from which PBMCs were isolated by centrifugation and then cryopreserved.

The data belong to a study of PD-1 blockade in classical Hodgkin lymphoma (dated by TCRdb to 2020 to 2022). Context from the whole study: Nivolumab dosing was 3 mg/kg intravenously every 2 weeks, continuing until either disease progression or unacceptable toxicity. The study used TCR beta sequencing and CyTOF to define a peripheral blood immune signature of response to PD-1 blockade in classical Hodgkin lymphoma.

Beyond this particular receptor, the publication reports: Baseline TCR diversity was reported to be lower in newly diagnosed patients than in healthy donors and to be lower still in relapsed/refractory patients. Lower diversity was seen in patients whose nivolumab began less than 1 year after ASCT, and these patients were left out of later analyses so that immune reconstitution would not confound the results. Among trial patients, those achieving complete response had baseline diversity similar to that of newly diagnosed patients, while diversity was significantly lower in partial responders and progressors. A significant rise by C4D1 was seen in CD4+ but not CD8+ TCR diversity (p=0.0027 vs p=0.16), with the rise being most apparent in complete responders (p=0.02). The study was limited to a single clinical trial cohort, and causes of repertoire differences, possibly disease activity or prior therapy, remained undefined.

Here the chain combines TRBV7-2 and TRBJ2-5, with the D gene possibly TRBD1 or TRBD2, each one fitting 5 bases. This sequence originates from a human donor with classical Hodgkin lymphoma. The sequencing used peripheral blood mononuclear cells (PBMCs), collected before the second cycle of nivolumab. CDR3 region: CASSPYGGTQETQYF. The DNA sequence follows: TGTGCCAGCAGCCCTTATGGGGGTACTCAAGAGACCCAGTACTTC. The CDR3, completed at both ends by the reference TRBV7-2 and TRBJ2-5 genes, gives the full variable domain GAGVSQSPSNKVTEKGKDVELRCDPISGHTALYWYRQSLGQGLEFLIYFQGNSAPDKSGLPSDRFSAERTGGSVSTLTIQRTQQEDSAVYLCASSPYGGTQETQYFGPGTRLLVL.